The present entry profiles one T cell receptor (beta chain) with its context. Its antigen remains undetermined. An end of the junction differs from the germline gene, which may be a read error. The library came from the immunoSEQ multiplex PCR assay. The multiplex PCR relied on a mix of 60 forward primers for TCR Vbeta segments and 13 reverse primers for TCR Jbeta segments. A multiplex PCR assay on genomic DNA amplified the CDR3 region of rearranged TCR beta genes. The Illumina HiSeq System was used to sequence the amplified TCR beta libraries as 87-base-pair reads. On the authors' methods: A later analysis counted tens of millions of unique TCR beta chains across the roughly 700 repertoires, and around 9.9 million of these chains were shared by at least two donors. To remove PCR and sequencing errors, raw reads were error-corrected and collapsed into unique sequences using a nearest-neighbor algorithm that merged closely related sequences. CDR3 sequences were aligned to IMGT reference sequences to assign V, D and J gene segments. For a sequence to be retained, a match of at least six nucleotides was required to both a V gene segment and a J gene segment. A rearrangement was called productive if the CDR3 had no stop codons and remained in frame with V and J, and every other rearrangement was called non-productive. CDR3 was defined according to IMGT convention as the region running from the second conserved V-encoded cysteine to the conserved J-encoded phenylalanine. The earlier analysis of about 560 of the donors excluded any sequence lacking an unambiguous match to a single V gene segment. In an earlier analysis of approximately 590 of the donors, V segments were called functional above 56.7% productive rearrangements and were called segregating when the between-donor standard deviation exceeded 5%. A statistical classification framework was built to diagnose cytomegalovirus status from the catalog of TCR beta chain sequences. In a later analysis, V and J genes were assigned by comparing TCR nucleotide sequences against IMGT/GENE-DB human TR gene sequences. The TCRdist pipeline was used in a later analysis to assign CDR3 sequences and most-parsimonious VDJ recombination scenarios. In a later analysis, each TCR beta chain was defined by its CDR3 amino acid sequence together with its V-gene family, and reads lacking a unique V-gene family were excluded. To address suspected cross-contamination and a sequencing artifact, a later analysis removed 592 highly shared, low-generation-probability nucleotide sequences. In a later analysis, a clonal expansion index for each public chain was calculated from normalized within-repertoire ranks of inferred template counts. In a later analysis, generation probabilities were computed with a VDJ recombination model fitted to out-of-frame rearrangements, and the resulting probabilities were checked against IGoR. A later analysis scored TCR-TCR, TCR-HLA and TCR-CMV co-occurrence with hypergeometric tests, applying a repertoire-size bias correction to TCR pairs. A later analysis estimated false discovery rates by permuting HLA or CMV assignments 20 times. A later analysis grouped co-occurring TCRs with DBSCAN, adding TCRdist sequence similarity when clustering within HLA-allele-positive subsets. Co-occurrence clustering excluded repertoires with fewer than 30,000 or more than 120,000 public chains, plus five with anomalous nucleotide sharing. In its TCRdb copy, this immuneACCESS table keeps in-frame sequences only and misses some clones. Where compared with another copy, unresolved V genes explain less than half of these, and the others have no known cause. V and J calls and clone size are given by that table; D and trimming were obtained from the DNA. Recorded for this sample are roughly 92,000 clones; 60% to 80% of them occurred a single time. The leading ten clones occupy around a quarter of the sample.

The sample comes from a study of cytomegalovirus exposure and HLA in healthy donors (dated by TCRdb to about 2017). Turning to the overall study: An earlier analysis of several hundred of the donors reported 250 to 350 Gb of sequence data and roughly 110 million unique TCR beta sequences from about 200 million T cells. An early release covering 550 to 700 HLA-typed donors comprised roughly 300 gigabases of sequencing data and approximately 80 million unique TCR sequences. Of the roughly 400 genotyped donors, over 70% fell in the genetic ancestry cluster associated with self-reported Caucasian donors. The study aimed to test whether signatures of past pathogen exposure could be identified by cataloging public T cell receptors. The study profiled the T cell repertoires of 500 to 800 subjects by immunosequencing and related them to cytomegalovirus serostatus. A separate validation cohort of approximately 130 different subjects was used in addition to the approximately 610-subject first cohort. The study combined high-throughput TCR immunosequencing, statistical association of individual TCRs with disease status, and machine learning to predict cytomegalovirus infection status. A later analysis re-examined previously published TCR beta repertoires from 610 or so donors and added high-resolution HLA genotyping to investigate patterns of TCR occurrence. In the later analysis, no new phenotypic data were used to find candidate immune exposures; instead, reliance was placed on TCR beta sequences and their occurrence across donors. To decide whether each TCR beta V gene segment behaved as functional or pseudogenic, an earlier analysis of nearly 600 of the donors relied on high-throughput TCR beta sequencing. Alongside the repertoire data, information on donor age, sex, ethnicity and CMV serostatus was compiled. In a later genetic analysis, genome-wide SNP genotypes for about three fifths of the roughly 670 donors were used, and that subset was treated as a discovery cohort. All discovery cohort repertoires had been generated on a single sequencing platform. HLA typing included class I and class II loci at four-digit resolution. Typing coverage varied by locus: roughly 620-640 donors for A, B, C, DRB1 and DQB1; some 520 for DQA1; over 600 for DPA1; around 450 for DPB1. Because of strong linkage in the cohort, roughly five DR-DQ haplotypes were treated as single units for association and clustering. On average, 235,054 unique TCR beta nucleotide sequences were sequenced per donor among 398 genotyped donors of the cohort, with approximately 18% of those sequences being non-productive. The paper's findings and limits, for the study overall: The study listed 150 to 200 TCR beta chains as associated with cytomegalovirus. The earlier analysis of some 560 of the donors excluded roughly 17 rarely observed V segments, including chromosome 9 orphons, because counts were too low. Broadly in line with IMGT annotations, most TCR beta V segments showed up in productive rearrangements about 87% or about 30% of the time in an earlier analysis of approximately 600 of the donors. Most TCR sequences were seen in very few donors, while some public TCRs were found in many individuals. Most CMV-associated TCR beta chains appeared to be HLA-restricted in a later analysis, and the HLA associations seemed to be driven largely by CMV exposure. Several of the top co-occurrence clusters appeared to be linked to parvovirus B19, influenza, CMV and Epstein-Barr virus, according to a later analysis. The authors suggested that the approach could potentially be extended to other disease states and immunological phenotypes. The classifier was reported to diagnose cytomegalovirus status with high specificity and sensitivity in both the original cohort and the validation cohort. A later genetic analysis reported fewer N-insertions in productive TCRs among donors in an Asian-associated ancestry cluster than the roughly 650-donor mean. In a later analysis, HLA-associated TCR beta chains were found to be more clonally expanded and to have lower generation probabilities than equally common non-associated chains. A few of the identified cytomegalovirus-associated TCR beta chains were confirmed in vitro to be specific for cytomegalovirus antigens. Assigning TCR associations to individual alleles was difficult when HLA alleles, especially DR and DQ, strongly co-occurred. Linkage disequilibrium might explain the correlated functional status among segregating V segments, but an unknown experimental factor could not be ruled out. For the cohort, immune exposure information was limited to CMV serostatus. The sequencing pipeline was judged likely to have produced a cluster of highly shared sequence variants as a technical artifact. A later genetic analysis associated a missense DCLRE1C variant with V-gene and J-gene trimming of TCR beta chains, and an independent cohort replicated the association. A later analysis associated 17,000 or so TCR beta sequences with specific HLA alleles at a false discovery rate of 0.05. A later analysis found that TCR association rates varied across HLA loci, with DRB1 alleles showing the most associated TCRs and HLA-C alleles the fewest. This cohort had only TCR beta chains sequenced, and the lack of alpha or paired-chain data limited which features could be detected. The presence/absence analyses assumed that sequencing depth was roughly uniform across donors, and that assumption may not be true. HLA typing was unavailable for some donors at each locus, so association tests used only the typed subset. A further reported finding was that TCR beta sequences accurately predicted the HLA-A and HLA-B alleles for most subjects in the first cohort.

The cohort consisted of 600 to 750 healthy bone marrow donors. Cohort members were all nominally healthy when sampled, although unrecorded immune exposures were likely present. The donor tested CMV seropositive and was one of the 289 seropositive cohort members. A peripheral blood sample was collected from each donor, and TCR beta sequencing was performed on peripheral blood mononuclear cells. Genomic DNA was extracted from the blood cell samples with the Qiagen DNeasy Blood Extraction Kit. This clonotype was sampled from a woman in her forties or fifties in good health and CMV-seropositive. The sample comprised PBMCs.

The DNA reads as follows: TGTGCTAGCAGCCTGTCGGACAGGAACTACGAGCAGTACTTC. The resulting protein is CASSLSDRNYEQYF. The rearrangement combines TRBV7-7 with TRBJ2-7; 7 nucleotides in the junction match TRBD1. CDR1 and CDR2 are drawn from the germline V gene (reference sequence): SSHAT, FNYEAQ. Spanning cysteine to phenylalanine, the CDR3 consists of 14 amino acids. The CDR3 DNA has 42 bases and is translated from base 1. With the portions outside the CDR3 filled from the reference TRBV7-7 and TRBJ2-7 genes, the complete variable region becomes GAGVSQSPRYKVTKRGQDVTLRCDPISSHATLYWYQQALGQGPEFLTYFNYEAQPDKSGLPSDRFSAERPEGSISTLTIQRTEQRDSAMYRCASSLSDRNYEQYFGPGTRLTVT.